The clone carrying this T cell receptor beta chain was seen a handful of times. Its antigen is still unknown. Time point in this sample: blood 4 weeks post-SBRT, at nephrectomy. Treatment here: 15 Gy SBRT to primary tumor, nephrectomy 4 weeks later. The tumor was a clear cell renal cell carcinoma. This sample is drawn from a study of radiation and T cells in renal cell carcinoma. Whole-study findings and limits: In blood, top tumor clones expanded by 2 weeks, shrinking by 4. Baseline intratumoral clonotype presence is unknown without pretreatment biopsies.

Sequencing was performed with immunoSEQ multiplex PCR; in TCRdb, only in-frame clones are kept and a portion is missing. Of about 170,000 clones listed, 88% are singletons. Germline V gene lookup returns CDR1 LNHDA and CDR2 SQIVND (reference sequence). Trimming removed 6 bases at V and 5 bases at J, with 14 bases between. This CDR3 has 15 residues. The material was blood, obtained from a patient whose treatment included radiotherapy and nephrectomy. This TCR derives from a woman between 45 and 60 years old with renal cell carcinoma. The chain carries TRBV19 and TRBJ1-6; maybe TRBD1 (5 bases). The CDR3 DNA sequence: TGTGCCAGTAGAAGGGACGGAAACAATAATTCACCCCTCCACTTT. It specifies CASRRDGNNNSPLHF. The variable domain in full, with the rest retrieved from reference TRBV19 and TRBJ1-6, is DGGITQSPKYLFRKEGQNVTLSCEQNLNHDAMYWYRQDPGQGLRLIYYSQIVNDFQKGDIAEGYSVSREKKESFPLTVTSAQKNPTAFYLCASRRDGNNNSPLHFGNGTRLTVT.